This T cell receptor beta chain was obtained from a study of identifying expanded T cells in peripheral blood. Sequencing used immunoSEQ multiplex PCR; TCRdb keeps in-frame clones, though not all of them. The sample includes some 90,000 clones, more than 75% of them seen just once. This CDR3 is 15 amino acids long. Germline V CDR1 and CDR2: MGHDK, SYGVNS. V lost 5 bases, J lost 6 bases, and 11 bases stayed unmatched. This receptor was identified in a person aged 18 to 75 in good health. Sequenced: blood. This chain uses TRBV25-1 with TRBJ1-2, with TRBD1 matching 8 bases. Here the CDR3 reads CASSSTRDRSNGYTF. CDR3 nucleotides: TGTGCCAGCAGTTCAACCCGGGACAGGTCCAATGGCTACACCTTC.